These 21 T cell receptor beta chains originate from one sample sequenced in a study of Ad26.COV2.S vaccination and SARS-CoV-2 variants. TCRdb's copy holds only in-frame clones and misses some; the assay was immunoSEQ multiplex PCR. The sample holds 300,000 to 400,000 clones, 85% to 90% seen once. The treatment here: around 19 received Ad26.COV2.S at low or high dose, single or two shots; about 5 received placebo; per-sample allocation not given. Day 63 following the first vaccine or placebo injection was when the samples were taken. The sample here was peripheral blood, taken in a trial of Ad26.COV2.S vaccine versus placebo. Every receptor here comes from a person aged 18-65 years who received the Ad26.COV2.S COVID-19 vaccine or a placebo.

This chain connects TRBV4-3 to TRBJ1-1; D not certain. The germline gives CDR1 LGHNA, CDR2 YSLEER. The CDR3 spans 13 residues. Trimming took 1 base from V and 8 from J, leaving 11 bases between them. CDR3 in DNA: TGCGCCAGCAGCCAAGTTAAGGATGCAGAAGCTTTCTTT. Protein sequence: CASSQVKDAEAFF.

This clone was observed a few times. This chain joins TRBV19 and TRBJ1-3, with TRBD1 as a possible D gene (5 bases). The germline CDR1 and CDR2 sequences are LNHDA and SQIVND (reference sequence). The length of the CDR3 is 14 residues. V was shortened by 7 bases and J by 0 bases, with 10 bases between the two germline ends. DNA for the CDR3: TGTGCCAGTACGCGGGGGGTCTCTGGAAACACCATATATTTT. This gives the protein CASTRGVSGNTIYF.

The chain has TRBV4-3 and TRBJ2-2, with D perhaps matching TRBD2 (6 bases). The CDR3 loop spans 15 amino acids. V lost 0 bases and J 6 bases, leaving 11 bases between the germline ends. Germline V CDR1 and CDR2: LGHNA, YSLEER. The CDR3 coding sequence is TGCGCCAGCAGCCAAGAAGGAGGGTTGTCCGGGGAGCTGTTTTTT. Its protein is CASSQEGGLSGELFF.

The rearrangement uses TRBV19 and TRBJ1-1; 8 positions agree with TRBD1. This CDR3 has 17 residues. The V gene end was trimmed by 5 bases and the J gene end by 3 bases; junction bases not matched to a gene: 14. Germline V CDR1 and CDR2: LNHDA, SQIVND (reference sequence). This CDR3 is CASSFGRDRSLYTEAFF. The CDR3 nucleotides read TGTGCCAGTAGTTTTGGCCGGGACAGGAGCCTTTACACTGAAGCTTTCTTT.

The V call is TRBV7-6, the J call TRBJ1-2; 9 bases fit TRBD1. CDR1 is SGHVS, CDR2 FNYEAQ, per germline. The CDR3 consists of 14 residues. V was clipped by 5 bases and J by 5 bases; unmatched bases: 6. The CDR3 DNA follows: TGTGCCAGCAGCCCCACCGGACAGGGGTATGGCTACACCTTC. Its translation: CASSPTGQGYGYTF.

The chain combines TRBV7-9 with TRBJ1-1; 7 positions match TRBD1. Germline loops: CDR1 SEHNR, CDR2 FQNEAQ (reference sequence). The length of the CDR3 is 15 residues. V trimming: 3 bases; J trimming: 7 bases; junction bases outside the gene matches: 11. CDR3 sequence (DNA): TGTGCCAGCAGCTTCTTGGAGGGGGCGAAGGATGAAGCTTTCTTT. It is translated as CASSFLEGAKDEAFF.

The chain recombines TRBV18 with TRBJ2-1; 8 bases are shared with TRBD1. With V trimmed by 2 bases and J by 6 bases, 12 bases remained unmatched. The CDR3 length is 17 residues. Germline loops: CDR1 KGHSH, CDR2 LQKENI. DNA of the CDR3: TGTGCCAGCTCACCAAGTCTTACCGGGACAGGAGTCAATGAGCAGTTCTTC. Residues: CASSPSLTGTGVNEQFF.

This rearrangement joins TRBV6-4 to TRBJ2-7; D call uncertain. This CDR3 is 13 amino acids long. CDR1 MRHNA and CDR2 SNTAGT come from the germline V gene. Between the trimmed V and J ends, which lost 6 bases and 2 bases, there was a span of 11 bases. The CDR3 here is CASRQVNPYEQYV. The CDR3 nucleotides are TGTGCCAGCAGGCAGGTCAACCCCTACGAGCAGTACGTC.

This chain joins TRBV7-9 and TRBJ2-2, with D hard to call. This CDR3 region has 16 residues. V lost 5 bases and J lost 4, with 17 bases in between. Germline loops: CDR1 SEHNR, CDR2 FQNEAQ (reference sequence). DNA of the CDR3: TGTGCCAGCAGCCTGCCACAACCCCCTGGCACCGGGGAGCTGTTTTTT. Its protein is CASSLPQPPGTGELFF.

The chain recombines TRBV4-3 with TRBJ2-1, with TRBD2 matching 13 bases. V lost 0 bases and J lost 11; bases outside the gene matches: 10. The germline CDR1 and CDR2 sequences are LGHNA and YSLEER. This CDR3 is 17 amino acids long. CDR3 DNA: TGCGCCAGCAGCCAAGAACCAACTAGCGGGGGGGCTAGTAAGCAGTTCTTC. It translates to CASSQEPTSGGASKQFF.

The chain uses TRBV12-3 or TRBV12-4 and TRBJ1-2, with 9 bases matching TRBD1. V lost 4 bases and J lost 5; bases outside the gene matches: 2. CDR3 length: 13 amino acids. CDR3 coding DNA: TGTGCCAGCAGTTCGGACAGGGGATATGGCTACACCTTC. Translating it yields CASSSDRGYGYTF.

The chain combines TRBV27 with TRBJ2-3, with 9 bases fitting TRBD2. Trimming took 1 base from V and 0 from J; bases not matched to a gene: 5. Looked up from germline, CDR1 is MNHEY and CDR2 is SMNVEV (reference sequence). CDR3 size: 17 residues. The CDR3 sequence: CASSLFAGGTSTDTQYF. The DNA of the CDR3 is TGTGCCAGCAGTTTATTTGCGGGAGGGACTAGCACAGATACGCAGTATTTT.

This chain links TRBV3-1 (or the pseudogene TRBV3-2) with TRBJ1-2; D perhaps matches TRBD1 (6 bases). The V and J ends lost 2 bases and 6 bases respectively, with 13 bases between them. This CDR3 is built from 14 residues. Per the germline V gene, CDR1 is LGHDT and CDR2 is YNNKEL (reference sequence). The CDR3 nucleotides are TGTGCCAGCAGCCAATTGGAAGGGGGGAATGGCTACACCTTC. Translated, it gives CASSQLEGGNGYTF.

The gene calls are TRBV2 and TRBJ2-2; D remains ambiguous. Germline CDR1 reads SNHLY; CDR2 reads FYNNEI. CDR3 length equals 14 residues. Between the trimmed V and J ends, which lost 7 bases and 2 bases, there was a span of 11 bases. CDR3 residues: CASTPEPNTGELFF. The CDR3 nucleotides are TGTGCCAGCACTCCCGAACCCAACACCGGGGAGCTGTTTTTT.

The rearrangement links TRBV7-2 to TRBJ2-1, with a weak D call TRBD2 (6 bases). CDR3 length: 15 amino acids. Germline V gene sequence: CDR1 SGHTA, CDR2 FQGNSA. Trimming removed 8 bases from V and 7 bases from J, with 21 bases in between. CDR3 bases: TGTGCCAGCTCCCCGACAATGGAGGGAAGTAATGAGCAGTTCTTC. This encodes CASSPTMEGSNEQFF.

In regard to this clone: The identical CDR3 is also encoded by other nucleotide sequences in the sample. The chain employs TRBV4-3 and TRBJ2-2; TRBD1 is a possible D gene (6 bases). From germline, CDR1 is LGHNA and CDR2 YSLEER. The CDR3 consists of 16 residues. Trimming removed 0 bases at V and 0 bases at J, with 8 bases between. The CDR3 is CASSQDPGANTGELFF. The CDR3 bases are TGCGCCAGCAGCCAAGATCCAGGGGCGAACACCGGGGAGCTGTTTTTT.

V gene TRBV19 combines with J gene TRBJ1-1; possibly TRBD1 for D (5 bases). V lost 11 bases to trimming and J lost 6 bases, with 19 bases between them. The CDR3 is 13 residues long. Germline V gene lookup returns CDR1 LNHDA and CDR2 SQIVND (reference sequence). CDR3 loop: CAVTGRWESEAFF. CDR3 bases: TGTGCCGTTACGGGACGGTGGGAGTCTGAAGCTTTCTTT. The full variable domain, completed using reference TRBV19 and TRBJ1-1, is DGGITQSPKYLFRKEGQNVTLSCEQNLNHDAMYWYRQDPGQGLRLIYYSQIVNDFQKGDIAEGYSVSREKKESFPLTVTSAQKNPTAFYLCAVTGRWESEAFFGQGTRLTVV.

A few counts support this clone. The V call is TRBV10-3, the J call TRBJ2-7, with D possibly being TRBD1 (5 bases). V gave up 6 bases and J gave up 3 bases, with 9 bases separating them. The CDR3 has 12 amino acids. Germline assignment: CDR1 ENHRY and CDR2 SYGVKD. CDR3 region: CAISDDSYEQYV. CDR3 nucleotides: TGTGCCATCAGCGACGACAGCTACGAGCAGTACGTC.

This clone was seen just once. The rearrangement links TRBV9 to TRBJ2-1; 8 bases fit TRBD1. CDR3 length: 15 residues. The germline gives CDR1 SGDLS, CDR2 YYNGEE. The J segment lost 3 bases and the V segment lost 4 bases, leaving 6 bases of the junction unmatched. CDR3 in DNA: TGTGCCAGCAGCCGTTTCGGGACAGGCTACAATGAGCAGTTCTTC. The encoded protein is CASSRFGTGYNEQFF.

This clone has only one observation. This chain joins TRBV5-1 and TRBJ2-3; D possibly corresponds to TRBD2 (6 bases). V lost 0 bases to trimming and J lost 1 base, with 15 bases between them. CDR3 length equals 17 residues. Germline V gene sequence: CDR1 SGHRS, CDR2 YFSETQ. The CDR3 here is CASSLGQFGGRTDTQYF. Here the CDR3 DNA reads TGCGCCAGCAGCTTGGGCCAATTCGGGGGACGCACAGATACGCAGTATTTT.

This sequence joins TRBV4-2 and TRBJ2-3, with no clear D. Per germline, CDR1 LGHNA and CDR2 YNFKEQ. This CDR3 has 11 residues. V was trimmed by 6 bases and J by 6 bases, leaving 7 bases between them. CDR3 region: CASRRADTQYF. Here the CDR3 DNA reads TGTGCCAGCAGACGGGCGGATACGCAGTATTTT.